The 26 T cell receptor beta chains below all came from one sample that was sequenced in a study of blood T cell repertoires in COVID-19. Repertoires were generated with immunoSEQ multiplex PCR, while TCRdb's copy carries only in-frame clones and drops some. The sample has about 130,000 clones; around 88% are singletons. Source material: peripheral blood. The source of these receptors is a woman aged 50 to 60 who had recovered from COVID-19.

The chain recombines TRBV21-1 with TRBJ2-5; no DNA check was done on the table's D call, TRBD2. TRBV21-1 corresponds to a pseudogene. The CDR3 is 15 amino acids. The CDR3 loop is CASSDRKGDQETQYF. DNA for the CDR3: TGTGCCAGCAGCGATCGGAAGGGAGACCAAGAGACCCAGTACTTC.

In this sample, this clone turned up a few times. V gene TRBV30 combines with J gene TRBJ2-1, with D maybe TRBD1 (6 bases). The CDR3 sequence is 13 residues long. From germline, CDR1 is GTSNPN and CDR2 SVGIG (reference sequence). Between the trimmed V and J ends, which lost 4 bases and 7 bases, there was a span of 14 bases. As DNA, the CDR3 is TGTGCCTGGACCCAAACAGGGTCGAATGAGCAGTTCTTC. Its protein product is CAWTQTGSNEQFF.

The CDR3 protein is CASSLAGLSQYF. In DNA form, the CDR3 reads TGTGCCAGCAGCTTGGCGGGGTTGTCGCAGTATTTT. This chain links TRBV5-6 with TRBJ2-3; tentative D call: TRBD2 (5 bases). The germline gives CDR1 SGHDT, CDR2 YYEEEE. V was trimmed by 0 bases and J by 10 bases, leaving 9 bases between them. This CDR3 is built from 12 residues.

This chain links TRBV5-6 with TRBJ1-1; 8 nucleotides match TRBD1. V was pared by 2 bases and J by 7 bases, with 10 bases of the junction left unmatched. CDR3 length: 15 amino acids. Germline CDR1 SGHDT, CDR2 YYEEEE. CDR3 DNA sequence: TGTGCCAGCAGCTTATCAGGGGGCAGAACAGGTGAAGCTTTCTTT. Its protein product is CASSLSGGRTGEAFF. The whole variable domain, filled in from reference TRBV5-6 and TRBJ1-1, reads DAGVTQSPTHLIKTRGQQVTLRCSPKSGHDTVSWYQQALGQGPQFIFQYYEEEERQRGNFPDRFSGHQFPNYSSELNVNALLLGDSALYLCASSLSGGRTGEAFFGQGTRLTVV.

J is TRBJ2-7 and V is TRBV9, with 10 bases matching TRBD1. Germline CDR1 is SGDLS and CDR2 is YYNGEE. This CDR3 contains 14 residues. V lost 5 bases, J lost 6 bases, and 8 bases stayed unmatched. The CDR3 DNA sequence: TGTGCCAGCAGACCGGGACAGGGGTCGTCCGAGCAGTACTTC. This codes for CASRPGQGSSEQYF.

CDR3 coding DNA: TGTGCCTGGGACAATGGACTAGGAGAAGAGACCCAGTACTTC. Its protein product is CAWDNGLGEETQYF. The rearrangement links TRBV30 to TRBJ2-5, with TRBD2 matching 7 bases. Germline CDR1 and CDR2: GTSNPN and SVGIG (reference sequence). CDR3 length: 14 amino acids. V gave up 5 bases and J gave up 3 bases; unmatched junction bases: 9.

The gene calls are TRBV18 and TRBJ2-7, with TRBD2 matching over 12 bases. CDR3 size: 16 residues. Trimming took 2 bases from V and 6 from J; bases not matched to a gene: 8. Germline V CDR1 and CDR2: KGHSH, LQKENI. The CDR3 loop reads CASSPWTSGTGSEQYF. The CDR3, as DNA: TGTGCCAGCTCACCATGGACTAGCGGGACGGGCAGCGAGCAGTACTTC.

This clone appeared a single time. The rearrangement joins TRBV2 to TRBJ1-4; unclear D gene. The CDR3 is 14 amino acids. The V gene's germline CDR1 is SNHLY and CDR2 FYNNEI. With 6 bases removed from V and 4 bases from J, the gap between germline ends came to 12 bases. For the CDR3, the DNA is TGTGCCAGCAGCGAGGCCGACCTTAATGAAAAACTGTTTTTT. Translation: CASSEADLNEKLFF.

The rearrangement joins TRBV21-1 to TRBJ2-3; the tabulated D call, TRBD1, remains unverified against the DNA. TRBV21-1 is a pseudogene. This CDR3 has 14 amino acids. In DNA form, the CDR3 reads TGTGCCAGCAGTCCCTGGACAGGCACAGATACGCAGTATTTT. Translating it yields CASSPWTGTDTQYF.

The chain carries TRBV18 and TRBJ1-2, with D tentatively TRBD1 (6 bases). CDR1 is KGHSH, CDR2 LQKENI, per germline. The CDR3 totals 15 residues. V lost 2 bases and J lost 5, with 15 bases in between. This chain's CDR3 is CASSPIETGPYGYTF. CDR3 nucleotides: TGTGCCAGCTCACCAATCGAGACAGGCCCATATGGCTACACCTTC.

A remark on this clone: At the DNA level, this CDR3 is encoded by other sequences in the same sample as well. The chain carries TRBV7-9 and TRBJ1-1; 7 bases are shared with TRBD1. Germline CDR1 SEHNR, CDR2 FQNEAQ (reference sequence). The CDR3 has 12 amino acids. Trimming cost V 1 base and J 7 bases; bases outside gene matches: 0. CDR3 loop: CASSLGQGEAFF. The CDR3 region has the DNA TGTGCCAGCAGCTTAGGACAGGGTGAAGCTTTCTTT.

A single count supports this clone. A junction boundary mismatches the germline segment, possibly from a read error. The rearrangement joins TRBV5-1 to TRBJ2-7; the match to TRBD2 covers 12 bases. CDR1 is SGHRS, CDR2 YFSETQ, per germline. This CDR3 is built from 14 residues. The CDR3 DNA is TGCGCCAGCAGCTTGGAATCTAGCGGGGGGGCCAGGGACTTC. It encodes CASSLESSGGARDF.

The chain joins TRBV29-1 to TRBJ1-5; D is possibly TRBD1 (6 bases). V was trimmed by 5 bases and J by 6 bases, leaving 14 bases between them. The CDR3 consists of 13 residues. Looked up from germline, CDR1 is SQVTM and CDR2 is ANQGSEA. Written as DNA, the CDR3 is TGCAGCGTTAAGGGGGGGCTGGGTCAGCCCCAGCATTTT. Protein sequence: CSVKGGLGQPQHF.

The chain combines TRBV7-6 with TRBJ1-4; D call uncertain. V lost 5 bases, J lost 8 bases, and 18 bases lay in between. Germline CDR1 SGHVS, CDR2 FNYEAQ. The CDR3 has 15 amino acids. CDR3 sequence reads: CASSPERPPGEKLFF. For the CDR3, the DNA is TGTGCCAGCAGCCCTGAACGCCCCCCAGGAGAAAAACTGTTTTTT. The whole variable domain, remainder taken from reference TRBV7-6 and TRBJ1-4, is GAGVSQSPRYKVTKRGQDVALRCDPISGHVSLYWYRQALGQGPEFLTYFNYEAQQDKSGLPNDRFSAERPEGSISTLTIQRTEQRDSAMYRCASSPERPPGEKLFFGSGTQLSVL.

J is TRBJ1-2 and V is TRBV19; 8 bases fit TRBD1. The CDR3 loop spans 12 amino acids. Trimming cost V 9 bases and J 5 bases; bases outside gene matches: 5. Looked up from germline, CDR1 is LNHDA and CDR2 is SQIVND (reference sequence). Here the CDR3 reads CASRDRPYGYTF. DNA of the CDR3: TGTGCCAGCCGGGACAGGCCTTATGGCTACACCTTC.

The rearrangement joins TRBV20-1 to TRBJ2-7, with D maybe TRBD1 (6 bases). V was clipped by 6 bases and J by 5 bases, with 11 bases between them. Germline V gene sequence: CDR1 DFQATT, CDR2 SNEGSKA (reference sequence). This CDR3 region has 11 residues. CDR3 residues: CSADRSHEQYF. CDR3 coding DNA: TGCAGTGCAGACAGGTCCCACGAGCAGTACTTC.

This chain joins TRBV28 and TRBJ2-7, with TRBD1 matching over 7 bases. This CDR3 is 16 amino acids long. The germline CDR1 and CDR2 sequences are MDHEN and SYDVKM. Trimming took 8 bases from V and 3 from J; bases not matched to a gene: 16. CDR3 protein: CASYGAADRVDYEQYF. CDR3 DNA: TGTGCCAGCTATGGTGCGGCTGACAGGGTGGACTACGAGCAGTACTTC.

The chain links TRBV28 to TRBJ1-5; tentative D call: TRBD1 (6 bases). From germline, CDR1 is MDHEN and CDR2 SYDVKM. This CDR3 comprises 20 residues. Trimming took off 2 bases at V and 5 bases at J, with 28 bases between the two ends. The CDR3 protein is CASSLDRRLSVVGAHQPQHF. DNA of the CDR3: TGTGCCAGCAGTTTAGACAGGAGGCTATCGGTAGTGGGTGCCCATCAGCCCCAGCATTTT.

The chain uses TRBV6-5 and TRBJ2-7; TRBD1 might be the D (5 bases). The CDR3 consists of 14 residues. Trimming removed 4 bases from V and 0 bases from J, with 10 bases in between. Looked up from germline, CDR1 is MNHEY and CDR2 is SVGAGI. CDR3 region: CASSSRRDSYEQYF. For the CDR3, the DNA is TGTGCCAGCAGTTCTCGCAGGGACTCCTACGAGCAGTACTTC.

J is TRBJ1-5 and V is TRBV5-6; possible D gene TRBD1, 6 bases. The V end lost 2 bases, the J end lost 3 bases, and 15 bases lay between the germline ends. The CDR3 spans 16 residues. The germline V gene has CDR1 SGHDT and CDR2 YYEEEE. Here the CDR3 DNA reads TGTGCCAGCAGCTTTCTGGGTACAGGGAACAATCAGCCCCAGCATTTT. This codes for CASSFLGTGNNQPQHF. Variable domain in full (rest from reference TRBV5-6 and TRBJ1-5): DAGVTQSPTHLIKTRGQQVTLRCSPKSGHDTVSWYQQALGQGPQFIFQYYEEEERQRGNFPDRFSGHQFPNYSSELNVNALLLGDSALYLCASSFLGTGNNQPQHFGDGTRLSIL.

V is TRBV24-1 and J is TRBJ2-2; 7 positions agree with TRBD1. CDR1 is KGHDR and CDR2 is SFDVKD in the germline V gene. J gave up 4 bases and V 3 bases, and 7 bases lay outside the gene matches. The CDR3 contains 16 residues. CDR3 amino acids: CATSDPRDSITGELFF. The CDR3 nucleotides are TGTGCCACCAGTGATCCTAGGGACAGTATCACCGGGGAGCTGTTTTTT.

The chain combines TRBV19 with TRBJ2-4; tentative D call: TRBD2 (6 bases). This CDR3 has 10 amino acids. From germline, CDR1 is LNHDA and CDR2 SQIVND (reference sequence). CDR3 protein: CASGRNIQYF. CDR3 in DNA: TGTGCTAGCGGAAGGAACATTCAGTACTTC.

The rearrangement joins TRBV7-9 to TRBJ2-7, with 8 bases aligning to TRBD1. Trimming at V came to 5 bases and at J to 2 bases, leaving 11 bases not matched to a gene. Germline CDR1 reads SEHNR; CDR2 reads FQNEAQ (reference sequence). CDR3 length: 16 residues. CDR3 sequence (DNA): TGTGCCAGCAGCCCCTTCAGGGGGCGCGTTCCCTACGAGCAGTACTTC. As protein: CASSPFRGRVPYEQYF. Looking up the rest from reference TRBV7-9 and TRBJ2-7 gives the full variable domain: DTGVSQNPRHKITKRGQNVTFRCDPISEHNRLYWYRQTLGQGPEFLTYFQNEAQLEKSRLLSDRFSAERPKGSFSTLEIQRTEQGDSAMYLCASSPFRGRVPYEQYFGPGTRLTVT.

The rearrangement joins TRBV5-6 to TRBJ2-6, with D perhaps matching TRBD1 (5 bases). CDR3 length equals 16 residues. V lost 0 bases and J 1 base, leaving 8 bases between the germline ends. Germline assignment: CDR1 SGHDT and CDR2 YYEEEE. Written as DNA, the CDR3 is TGTGCCAGCAGCTTGGACCGGACATCTGGGGCCAACGTCCTGACTTTC. This sequence encodes CASSLDRTSGANVLTF.

The chain is built from TRBV7-2 and TRBJ2-1, with 7 nucleotides matching TRBD1. The V and J ends lost 0 bases and 6 bases, in that order; junction bases with no gene match: 11. The CDR3 loop spans 17 amino acids. Per germline, CDR1 SGHTA and CDR2 FQGNSA. This chain's CDR3 is CASSLAFRDRAFNEQFF. In nucleotides, the CDR3 is TGTGCCAGCAGCTTAGCGTTCAGAGACAGGGCTTTCAATGAGCAGTTCTTC.

The rearrangement uses TRBV18 and TRBJ1-3; 7 bases are shared with TRBD1. With 3 bases clipped from V and 0 bases from J, the junction kept 8 bases outside the gene matches. Per germline, CDR1 KGHSH and CDR2 LQKENI. The CDR3 consists of 17 residues. CDR3 DNA sequence: TGTGCCAGCTCACCGACAGGGCCTGGTCCCTCTGGAAACACCATATATTTT. Translation: CASSPTGPGPSGNTIYF.